The present T cell receptor (beta chain) was sequenced within a study of blood T cell repertoires in COVID-19. For the study at large: Donors in the United States, Italy and Spain gave samples during acute or convalescent COVID-19. In each case, the material was cDNA or gDNA derived from T cells, B-cell-depleted T cells, or PBMCs.

A note on this clone: The sample carries other DNA sequences with the same CDR3.

Authors' methods: For nucleated cells, counts were estimated from reference gene primer amplification. Using immunoSEQ multiplex PCR, the repertoire was profiled, and TCRdb retains in-frame clones only, with some absent. V, J and clone size derive from that table, while D and trimming were established from the DNA sequence. The top ten clones hold roughly 2.2% of a sample with 130,000 or so clones, approximately 90% of them seen once. This CDR3 region has 13 residues. In germline, CDR1 is SGHRS, CDR2 YFSETQ. Unmatched junction bases numbered 0, after V lost 1 base and J lost 3 bases. The source is a woman between 45 and 65 years old with acute or convalescent COVID-19. Sequences were obtained from peripheral blood. The genes are TRBV5-1 and TRBJ1-1; 7 nucleotides agree with TRBD1. The CDR3 bases are TGCGCCAGCAGCTTGACAGGGGACACTGAAGCTTTCTTT. Encoded protein: CASSLTGDTEAFF. The full variable domain, completed using reference TRBV5-1 and TRBJ1-1, is KAGVTQTPRYLIKTRGQQVTLSCSPISGHRSVSWYQQTPGQGLQFLFEYFSETQRNKGNFPGRFSGRQFSNSRSEMNVSTLELGDSALYLCASSLTGDTEAFFGQGTRLTVV.